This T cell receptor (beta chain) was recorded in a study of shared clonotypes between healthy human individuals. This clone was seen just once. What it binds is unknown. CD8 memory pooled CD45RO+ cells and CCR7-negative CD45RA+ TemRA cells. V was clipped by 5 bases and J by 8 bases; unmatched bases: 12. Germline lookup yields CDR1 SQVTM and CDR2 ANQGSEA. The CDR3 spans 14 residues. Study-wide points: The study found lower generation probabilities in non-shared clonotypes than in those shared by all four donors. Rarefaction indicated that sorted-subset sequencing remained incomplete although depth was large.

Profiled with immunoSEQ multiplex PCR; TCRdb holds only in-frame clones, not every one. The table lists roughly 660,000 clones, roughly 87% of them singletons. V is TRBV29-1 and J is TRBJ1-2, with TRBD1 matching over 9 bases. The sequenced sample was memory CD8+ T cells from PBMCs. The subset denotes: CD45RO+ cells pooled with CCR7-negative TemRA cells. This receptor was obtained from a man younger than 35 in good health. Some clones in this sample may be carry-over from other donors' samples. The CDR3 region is CSVPPGQGSDGYTF. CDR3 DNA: TGCAGCGTTCCTCCAGGACAGGGGAGTGACGGCTACACCTTC.